This TCR beta chain was identified in a study of blood T cells in healthy people across ages. The authors ran a second PCR of about 6 to 11 cycles using a sample-barcoded 5' primer and a J-beta primer mix. A template-switch adaptor that had 12 random nucleotides put a tag on each cDNA molecule. From the 5' RACE reads, TCRdb called clonotypes with MiXCR, one entry per CDR3 protein. The sample yields more than 500,000 distinct CDR3 sequences, 25% to 30% seen once. Regarding the study as a whole: Considered underestimates were the diversity estimates obtained from one million T cells.

With regard to this clonotype: Its antigen is as yet unknown.

Those donating, healthy Caucasian individuals from Russia, were aged about 6 to 95. Extraction of total RNA produced a minimum of 5.5 micrograms from each sample. The clonotype was recovered from a woman aged 70-85 years in good health. The sequenced material came from blood.

CDR3 region: CASSVRWTNSGNTIYF. The CDR3, as DNA: TGTGCCAGCAGCGTCCGATGGACAAACTCTGGAAACACCATATATTTT. This chain connects TRBV3-1 to TRBJ1-3; tentative D call: TRBD1 (5 bases). V was pared by 5 bases and J by 0 bases, with 14 bases between. CDR3 size: 16 residues. Germline V gene lookup returns CDR1 LGHDT and CDR2 YNNKEL (reference sequence).